Following are 22 T cell receptor beta chains from one sample sequenced in a study of post-analysis software for immune sequencing data. These TCRs' antigens remain unknown. The study, taken as a whole, reports: Roughly 5 TRBV segments (TRBV5-6, TRBV5-1 and TRBV20-1 among them) occurred more frequently in patients than in controls.

The TCR beta cDNA libraries carried unique molecular identifiers. From the PCR reads, TCRdb called clonotypes with MiXCR, one entry per CDR3 protein. The sample records about 560,000 distinct CDR3 sequences, roughly two fifths being singletons. Sequencing was performed on blood. These receptors were obtained from a girl aged 10 to 17 with multiple sclerosis.

This clonotype turned up a few times. The chain carries TRBV5-1 and TRBJ2-7; no firm D call. V dropped 7 bases and J dropped 0 bases, with 11 bases sitting between them. This CDR3 comprises 13 residues. Germline V gene sequence: CDR1 SGHRS, CDR2 YFSETQ. This CDR3 is CASGAADSYEQYF. The CDR3 nucleotides are TGCGCCAGCGGCGCGGCGGACTCCTACGAGCAGTACTTC.

The J gene is TRBJ2-3, the V gene TRBV7-9; a possible D gene is TRBD2 (5 bases). This CDR3 has 17 residues. The V gene lost 3 bases and the J gene lost 0 bases, with 16 bases spanning the gap. Germline lookup yields CDR1 SEHNR and CDR2 FQNEAQ (reference sequence). CDR3 region: CASSFSFRGPSTDTQYF. The CDR3 DNA sequence: TGTGCCAGCAGCTTCTCTTTTCGGGGTCCTAGCACAGATACGCAGTATTTT.

Only a few counts were recorded for this clonotype. V usage is TRBV6-5 and J usage is TRBJ2-6; a possible D gene is TRBD2 (6 bases). The CDR3 is 18 residues long. From germline, CDR1 is MNHEY and CDR2 SVGAGI. V lost 4 bases, J lost 0 bases, and 16 bases lay in between. The CDR3 loop reads CASSSPRDSSSGANVLTF. In DNA, the CDR3 is TGTGCCAGCAGTTCCCCCAGGGACTCCAGCTCTGGGGCCAACGTCCTGACTTTC.

This clonotype was seen only a few times. The chain has TRBV10-3 and TRBJ2-2; D not resolved. From germline, CDR1 is ENHRY and CDR2 SYGVKD. V was pared by 2 bases and J by 3 bases, with 7 bases between. The CDR3 consists of 14 residues. CDR3 sequence reads: CAISERADTGELFF. CDR3 nucleotides: TGTGCCATCAGTGAGAGGGCTGACACCGGGGAGCTGTTTTTT.

This chain uses TRBV27 with TRBJ2-2, with D possibly being TRBD2 (7 bases). The CDR3 loop spans 16 amino acids. CDR1 is MNHEY, CDR2 SMNVEV, per germline (reference sequence). The V gene lost 0 bases and the J gene lost 1 base, with 9 bases spanning the gap. The CDR3 spells CASSLSGGLNTGELFF. CDR3 nucleotide sequence: TGTGCCAGCAGTTTATCCGGGGGGCTGAACACCGGGGAGCTGTTTTTT.

The chain links TRBV24-1 to TRBJ2-5; 7 bases line up with TRBD1. The J call may be incorrect, as the DNA end agrees better with TRBJ2-7. This CDR3 region has 14 residues. CDR1 and CDR2 from the germline V gene are KGHDR and SFDVKD. CDR3 sequence reads: CATSGPGQHYEQYF. CDR3 coding DNA: TGTGCCACCAGTGGGCCGGGACAGCACTACGAGCAGTACTTC.

CDR3 bases: TGTGCCAGCAGCCAAGGGCTTGGGAACACTGAAGCTTTCTTT. It yields the protein CASSQGLGNTEAFF. The chain recombines TRBV3-1 with TRBJ1-1; D unclear. V was pared by 1 base and J by 1 base, with 7 bases between. Germline loops: CDR1 LGHDT, CDR2 YNNKEL (reference sequence). CDR3 length: 14 amino acids.

This clonotype was seen a handful of times. This chain uses TRBV5-1 with TRBJ1-2; D remains ambiguous. Germline V gene data show CDR1 as SGHRS and CDR2 as YFSETQ. Trimming stripped 4 bases from V and 7 bases from J, with 17 bases between. The CDR3 has 14 amino acids. CDR3 bases: TGCGCCAGCAGCACGCAGACCGGGGATAGTGGCTACACCTTC. It encodes CASSTQTGDSGYTF.

In the case of this clonotype: The DNA is omitted, as the CDR3 cannot be located on it reliably, and the CDR3 follows TCRdb's listing. V gene TRBV27 combines with J gene TRBJ2-6. The length of the CDR3 is 14 amino acids, counting both ends. In germline, CDR1 is MNHEY, CDR2 SMNVEV (reference sequence). CDR3 sequence: CASKVASGANVPTF.

This chain uses TRBV4-1 with TRBJ2-6; D is possibly TRBD2 (6 bases). This CDR3 has 19 amino acids. The V gene lost 0 bases and the J gene lost 1 base, with 16 bases spanning the gap. Germline V gene data show CDR1 as MGHRA and CDR2 as YSYEKL. Here the CDR3 DNA reads TGCGCCAGCAGCCAAGATCCATTTTCGGGGGATTCTGGGGCCAACGTCCTGACTTTC. It codes for CASSQDPFSGDSGANVLTF.

The rearrangement uses TRBV7-9 and TRBJ2-1; D may be TRBD2 (6 bases). The germline CDR1 and CDR2 sequences are SEHNR and FQNEAQ (reference sequence). The CDR3 totals 15 residues. The V and J ends lost 5 bases and 9 bases respectively, with 20 bases between them. The CDR3 DNA reads TGTGCCAGCAGCCCCGTAGGGCTAGCGACGACTGAGCAGTTCTTC. Encoded protein: CASSPVGLATTEQFF.

This chain connects TRBV29-1 to TRBJ2-1; D possibly matches TRBD1 or TRBD2 (5 bases each). Germline loops: CDR1 SQVTM, CDR2 ANQGSEA. This CDR3 has 14 amino acids. DNA of the CDR3: TGCATGGGGTGGGGGAGTTCCACCTACAATGAGCAGTTCTTC. It is translated as CMGWGSSTYNEQFF.

V and J are TRBV5-5 and TRBJ2-3; D remains unclear. Germline loops: CDR1 SGHKS, CDR2 YYEKEE (reference sequence). The CDR3 has 16 amino acids. Trimming stripped 1 base from V and 2 bases from J, with 14 bases between. The CDR3 spells CASSLIGRIFTDTQYF. The DNA for the CDR3 is TGTGCCAGCAGCTTGATCGGTCGGATTTTCACAGATACGCAGTATTTT.

The V and J genes are TRBV5-1 and TRBJ1-6, with D tentatively TRBD1 (5 bases). This CDR3 is 15 amino acids long. The V gene's germline CDR1 is SGHRS and CDR2 YFSETQ. Deletions cut 4 bases from V and 8 bases from J, with 16 bases between. CDR3 loop: CASSLISGLDSPLHF. DNA of the CDR3: TGCGCCAGCAGCCTCATTTCGGGGCTGGATTCACCCCTCCACTTT.

The CDR3 protein is CASSQGLPPDTQYF. CDR3 nucleotides: TGCGCCAGCAGCCAAGGGTTACCACCAGATACGCAGTATTTT. The chain links TRBV4-1 to TRBJ2-3; no clear D. The CDR3 length is 14 residues. Trimming stripped 1 base from V and 4 bases from J, with 9 bases between. In germline, CDR1 is MGHRA, CDR2 YSYEKL.

V is TRBV20-1 and J is TRBJ2-7, with 11 bases matching TRBD2. The CDR3 runs 13 residues. J lost 4 bases, V lost 6 bases, and 5 bases had no gene match. CDR1 is DFQATT, CDR2 SNEGSKA, per germline (reference sequence). CDR3 DNA: TGCAGTGCGGGACTAGCGGAGCCTTACGAGCAGTACTTC. It yields the protein CSAGLAEPYEQYF.

The sample holds a few counts of this clonotype. This sequence joins TRBV7-2 and TRBJ2-7, with a weak D call TRBD2 (5 bases). This CDR3 is built from 16 residues. CDR1 is SGHTA, CDR2 FQGNSA, per germline. Trimming removed 1 base from V and 3 bases from J, with 16 bases in between. CDR3 sequence (DNA): TGTGCCAGCAGCTTAGAAGCTAGCAGACGGGTCTACGAGCAGTACTTC. Translated: CASSLEASRRVYEQYF.

There are many counts of this clonotype. The V and J genes are TRBV12-3 or TRBV12-4 and TRBJ2-7, with no clear D. This CDR3 comprises 12 residues. V was shortened by 8 bases and J by 3 bases, with 11 bases between the two germline ends. As DNA, the CDR3 is TGTGCCAGCTCACCAGGTAGCTACGAGCAGTACTTC. Translated: CASSPGSYEQYF.

V gene TRBV20-1 combines with J gene TRBJ1-5; D is unclear. V lost 0 bases, J lost 3 bases, and 12 bases lay in between. Germline V gene sequence: CDR1 DFQATT, CDR2 SNEGSKA (reference sequence). The CDR3 contains 15 residues. In DNA form, the CDR3 reads TGCAGTGCTAGAGATCCGGCCGGCTACAATCAGCCCCAGCATTTT. Amino acid sequence: CSARDPAGYNQPQHF.

The genes are TRBV20-1 and TRBJ1-2, with D possibly TRBD1 on 5 matching bases. The CDR3 has 11 residues. Germline V CDR1 and CDR2: DFQATT, SNEGSKA (reference sequence). Deletions cut 5 bases from V and 4 bases from J, with 8 bases between. CDR3 amino acids: CSAPDSYGYTF. The CDR3 DNA follows: TGCAGTGCTCCCGACAGCTATGGCTACACCTTC.

The chain is built from TRBV20-1 and TRBJ2-5; no clear D. The J call may be incorrect, as the DNA end agrees better with TRBJ2-7. The CDR3 extends over 14 amino acids. Germline CDR1 DFQATT, CDR2 SNEGSKA (reference sequence). The CDR3 region is CSARPQLSPYEQYF. The CDR3 DNA sequence: TGCAGTGCTAGACCCCAGCTAAGCCCCTACGAGCAGTACTTC.

V is TRBV5-1 and J is TRBJ2-1, with 10 bases lining up with TRBD1. Germline loops: CDR1 SGHRS, CDR2 YFSETQ. J lost 3 bases, V lost 7 bases, and 7 bases had no gene match. The CDR3 is made up of 15 amino acids. The CDR3 reads CASGVGTGVYNEQFF. CDR3 in DNA: TGCGCCAGCGGCGTCGGGACAGGGGTCTACAATGAGCAGTTCTTC.